This record covers a single T cell receptor (beta chain). The data stem from a study of blood T cell repertoires in COVID-19. Study-level background: There were acute and convalescent COVID-19 samples, and they came from the United States, Italy and Spain. T cells, B-cell-depleted T cells, or PBMCs provided the cDNA or gDNA that served as material.

Germline values: CDR1 LNHDA, CDR2 SQIVND (reference sequence). The CDR3 consists of 14 residues. V lost 6 bases and J lost 6; bases outside the gene matches: 6. Original analysis: Reference gene primer amplification yielded estimated nucleated cell counts. Assay used: immunoSEQ multiplex PCR; TCRdb lists only in-frame clones, some missing. The V and J calls and the clone size are those of that table, but D and trimming were determined from the DNA. The table has roughly 30,000 clones, approximately 83% seen once. The source of this sequence is a human donor in a cohort sampled during active COVID-19. The chain is built from TRBV19 and TRBJ2-2; 8 bases map to TRBD2. Input material: peripheral blood. CDR3: CASSRLASAGELFF. Here the CDR3 DNA reads TGTGCCAGTAGCCGACTAGCGTCGGCCGGGGAGCTGTTTTTT.